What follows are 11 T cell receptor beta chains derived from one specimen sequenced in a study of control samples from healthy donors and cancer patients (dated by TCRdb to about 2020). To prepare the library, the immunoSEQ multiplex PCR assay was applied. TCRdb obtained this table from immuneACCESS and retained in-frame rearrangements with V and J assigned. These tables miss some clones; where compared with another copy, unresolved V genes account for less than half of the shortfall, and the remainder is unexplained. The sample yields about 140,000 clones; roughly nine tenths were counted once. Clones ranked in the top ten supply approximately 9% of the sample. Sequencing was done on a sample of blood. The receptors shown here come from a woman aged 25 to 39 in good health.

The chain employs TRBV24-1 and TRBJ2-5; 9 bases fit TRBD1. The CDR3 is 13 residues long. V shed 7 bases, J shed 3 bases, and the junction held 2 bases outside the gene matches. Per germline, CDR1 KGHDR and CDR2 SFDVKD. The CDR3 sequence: CATRRTGEETQYF. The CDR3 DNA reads TGTGCCACCAGAAGGACAGGGGAAGAGACCCAGTACTTC.

The CDR3 loop is CAWSANPGRDYGYTF. The DNA for the CDR3 is TGTGCCTGGAGTGCGAACCCCGGTCGAGACTATGGCTACACCTTC. The chain is built from TRBV30 and TRBJ1-2; D not certain. In germline, CDR1 is GTSNPN, CDR2 SVGIG (reference sequence). This CDR3 comprises 15 residues. V dropped 1 base and J dropped 3 bases, with 15 bases sitting between them.

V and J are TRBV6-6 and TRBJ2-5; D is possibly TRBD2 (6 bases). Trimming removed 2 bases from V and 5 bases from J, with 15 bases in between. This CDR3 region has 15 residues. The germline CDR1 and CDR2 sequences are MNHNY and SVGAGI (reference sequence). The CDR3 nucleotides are TGTGCCAGCAGTTACACGGACTGGCGGGGCGAGACCCAGTACTTC. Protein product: CASSYTDWRGETQYF.

This chain's CDR3 is CASWDRGSYGYTF. CDR3 nucleotide sequence: TGTGCCAGTTGGGACAGGGGCAGCTATGGCTACACCTTC. The chain is built from TRBV19 and TRBJ1-2; 10 nucleotides line up with TRBD1. The germline CDR1 and CDR2 sequences are LNHDA and SQIVND (reference sequence). This CDR3 spans 13 amino acids. V was pared by 8 bases and J by 4 bases, with 4 bases of the junction left unmatched.

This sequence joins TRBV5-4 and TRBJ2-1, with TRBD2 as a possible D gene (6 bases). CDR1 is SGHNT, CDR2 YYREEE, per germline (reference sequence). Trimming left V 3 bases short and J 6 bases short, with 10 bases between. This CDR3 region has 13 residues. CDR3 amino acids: CASSSIGGNEQFF. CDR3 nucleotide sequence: TGTGCCAGCAGCTCCATCGGGGGCAATGAGCAGTTCTTC.

The CDR3 DNA reads as TGTGCCTGGAGTGTAGAAAACATTCAGTACTTC. It specifies CAWSVENIQYF. The chain combines TRBV30 with TRBJ2-4; the D is unclear. CDR3 length: 11 amino acids. V lost 0 bases and J lost 5, with 2 bases in between. Germline assignment: CDR1 GTSNPN and CDR2 SVGIG (reference sequence).

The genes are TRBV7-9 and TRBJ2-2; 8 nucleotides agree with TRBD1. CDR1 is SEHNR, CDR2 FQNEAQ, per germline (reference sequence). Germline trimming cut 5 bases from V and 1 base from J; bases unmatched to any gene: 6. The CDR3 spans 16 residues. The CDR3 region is CASSRTGTGNTGELFF. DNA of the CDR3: TGTGCCAGCAGCCGAACGGGGACAGGGAACACCGGGGAGCTGTTTTTT.

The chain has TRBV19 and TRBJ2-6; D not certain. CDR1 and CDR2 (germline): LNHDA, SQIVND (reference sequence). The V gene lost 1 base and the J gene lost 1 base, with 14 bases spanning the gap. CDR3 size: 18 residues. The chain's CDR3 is CASSIVGDMVSGANVLTF. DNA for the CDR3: TGTGCCAGTAGTATAGTCGGCGACATGGTTTCTGGGGCCAACGTCCTGACTTTC.

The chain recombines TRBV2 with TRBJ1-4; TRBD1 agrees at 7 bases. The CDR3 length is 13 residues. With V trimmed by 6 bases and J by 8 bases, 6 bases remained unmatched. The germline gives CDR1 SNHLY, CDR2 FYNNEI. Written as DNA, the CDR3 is TGTGCCAGCAGAGGGGACAGTAACGAAAAACTGTTTTTT. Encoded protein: CASRGDSNEKLFF.

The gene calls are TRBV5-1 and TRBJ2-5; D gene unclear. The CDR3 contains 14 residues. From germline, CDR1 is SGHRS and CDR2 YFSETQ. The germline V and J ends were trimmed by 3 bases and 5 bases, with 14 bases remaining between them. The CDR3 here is CASSSGLSRETQYF. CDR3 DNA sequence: TGCGCCAGCAGCTCCGGGTTGTCTCGGGAGACCCAGTACTTC.

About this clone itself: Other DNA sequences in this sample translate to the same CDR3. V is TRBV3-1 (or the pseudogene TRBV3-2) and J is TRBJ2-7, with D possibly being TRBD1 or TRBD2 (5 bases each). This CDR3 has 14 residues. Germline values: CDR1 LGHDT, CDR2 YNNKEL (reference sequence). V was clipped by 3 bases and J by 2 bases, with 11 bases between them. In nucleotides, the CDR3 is TGTGCCAGCAGCCAGGGACGGTTCCCCTACGAGCAGTACTTC. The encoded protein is CASSQGRFPYEQYF.